One and the same sample provided the 26 T cell receptor beta chains below, sequenced in a study of blood T cell repertoires in COVID-19. Profiled with immunoSEQ multiplex PCR; TCRdb holds only in-frame clones, not every one. The data show about 110,000 clones, 75% to 85% seen once. Sequencing was performed on peripheral blood. The receptors shown here come from a woman of 80 years or more with active or convalescent COVID-19.

This clone was detected only a few times. At one end the junction does not follow the germline gene, possibly because of a read error. The genes are TRBV23-1 and TRBJ1-6; D not certain. TRBV23-1 is assigned to the ORF class and has an uncertain function. This CDR3 region has 18 residues. The CDR3 here is CASSKSKRPSISNSPLHF. CDR3 nucleotides: TGCGCCAGCAGTAAATCAAAGAGGCCTAGCATTTCTAATTCACCCCTCCACTTT.

J is TRBJ1-2 and V is TRBV19; 9 nucleotides match TRBD1. Unmatched junction bases numbered 17, after V lost 8 bases and J lost 4 bases. The CDR3 sequence is 17 residues long. CDR1 is LNHDA, CDR2 SQIVND, per germline (reference sequence). The CDR3 region is CASRPQAGTGLIYGYTF. In nucleotides, the CDR3 is TGTGCCAGTCGCCCGCAAGCCGGGACAGGGCTTATCTATGGCTACACCTTC.

This rearrangement joins TRBV15 to TRBJ2-5; the D gene is possibly TRBD2 (6 bases). Germline assignment: CDR1 LNHNV and CDR2 YYDKDF (reference sequence). Trimming shortened V by 5 bases and J by 2 bases, and 15 bases separated the two germline ends. This CDR3 is built from 15 residues. CDR3 sequence: CATSLNPRGQETQYF. The DNA of the CDR3 is TGTGCCACCAGCTTAAATCCCCGGGGGCAAGAGACCCAGTACTTC.

In DNA, the CDR3 is TGTGCCAGCAGTTACATGCGGGACCCTATCTATGGCTACACCTTC. It encodes CASSYMRDPIYGYTF. The J gene is TRBJ1-2, the V gene TRBV6-6, with TRBD1 as a possible D gene (5 bases). Germline-derived CDR1 and CDR2 are MNHNY and SVGAGI (reference sequence). This CDR3 is built from 15 residues. Trimming took off 2 bases at V and 4 bases at J, with 14 bases between the two ends.

CDR3 DNA: TGTGCCAGCAGTTACTCTGGCGGGGGCCAGCCCCAGCATTTT. Amino acid sequence: CASSYSGGGQPQHF. This rearrangement joins TRBV6-5 to TRBJ1-5; TRBD1 might be the D (6 bases). Trimming pared 0 bases from V and 7 bases from J, leaving 10 bases between. The CDR3 totals 14 residues. The germline CDR1 and CDR2 sequences are MNHEY and SVGAGI.

The CDR3 region is CASSQGPAADTQYF. For the CDR3, the DNA is TGTGCCAGCAGCCAGGGCCCCGCGGCAGATACGCAGTATTTT. This chain links TRBV5-6 with TRBJ2-3; the D gene is possibly TRBD1 (5 bases). CDR3 size: 14 residues. The V end was cut by 4 bases, the J end by 4 bases, with 13 bases between. CDR1 and CDR2 (germline): SGHDT, YYEEEE.

This rearrangement joins TRBV29-1 to TRBJ1-1, with D possibly matching TRBD1 (5 bases). Trimming took 2 bases from V and 3 from J, leaving 19 bases between them. In germline, CDR1 is SQVTM, CDR2 ANQGSEA. The CDR3 covers 16 residues. The CDR3: CSVEPSGGFLYTEAFF. CDR3 bases: TGCAGCGTTGAACCGTCCGGGGGTTTTCTTTACACTGAAGCTTTCTTT.

The chain combines TRBV29-1 with TRBJ2-1; 10 bases align to TRBD2. The CDR3 is made up of 14 amino acids. With 5 bases clipped from V and 6 bases from J, the junction kept 7 bases outside the gene matches. Germline V gene lookup returns CDR1 SQVTM and CDR2 ANQGSEA. CDR3 nucleotide sequence: TGCAGCGTTTCTGTACTAGCGGGATTCAATGAGCAGTTCTTC. Amino acids: CSVSVLAGFNEQFF.

The V gene is TRBV11-2, the J gene TRBJ2-1; 7 bases agree with TRBD2. V was clipped by 4 bases and J by 7 bases; unmatched bases: 1. Per germline, CDR1 SGHAT and CDR2 FQNNGV. The CDR3 loop spans 12 amino acids. Written as DNA, the CDR3 is TGTGCCAGCAGCTGGGGGGGGAATGAGCAGTTCTTC. Translation: CASSWGGNEQFF. Drawing the rest from reference TRBV11-2 and TRBJ2-1, the complete variable domain is EAGVAQSPRYKIIEKRQSVAFWCNPISGHATLYWYQQILGQGPKLLIQFQNNGVVDDSQLPKDRFSAERLKGVDSTLKIQPAKLEDSAVYLCASSWGGNEQFFGPGTRLTVL.

V is TRBV7-8 and J is TRBJ1-2; D gene unclear. Germline CDR1 SGHVS, CDR2 FQNEAQ. The CDR3 has 15 residues. The germline V and J ends were trimmed by 1 base and 1 base, with 10 bases remaining between them. CDR3 DNA sequence: TGTGCCAGCAGCTTAGACAGTGGTTATAACTATGGCTACACCTTC. It is translated as CASSLDSGYNYGYTF.

This chain's CDR3 is CASLRLGTPNTEAFF. CDR3 in DNA: TGTGCCAGCCTAAGGCTAGGGACACCTAACACTGAAGCTTTCTTT. The V call is TRBV6-5, the J call TRBJ1-1, with a weak D call TRBD1 (6 bases). CDR3 length: 15 residues. Trimming removed 8 bases from V and 2 bases from J, with 18 bases in between. Per germline, CDR1 MNHEY and CDR2 SVGAGI.

This chain links TRBV19 with TRBJ2-7; D not certain. V shed 3 bases and J shed 7 bases, with 22 bases lying between them. The CDR3 totals 16 residues. Germline CDR1 is LNHDA and CDR2 is SQIVND (reference sequence). CDR3 protein: CASSISLWAGEREQYF. CDR3 DNA: TGTGCCAGTAGTATCTCTCTATGGGCAGGCGAGAGAGAGCAGTACTTC.

The chain couples TRBV6-6 to TRBJ1-1, with 8 bases identical to TRBD1. This CDR3 comprises 14 residues. V gave up 5 bases and J gave up 4 bases; unmatched junction bases: 6. Germline V gene lookup returns CDR1 MNHNY and CDR2 SVGAGI (reference sequence). CDR3 in amino acids: CASSPQGASTEAFF. In DNA, the CDR3 is TGTGCCAGCAGTCCTCAGGGGGCATCCACTGAAGCTTTCTTT.

This chain uses TRBV25-1 with TRBJ2-5; 12 bases are shared with TRBD2. Per germline, CDR1 MGHDK and CDR2 SYGVNS. Losses at the gene ends were 5 bases for V and 5 bases for J; bases not matched to a gene: 6. This CDR3 spans 15 amino acids. DNA of the CDR3: TGTGCCAGCAGTAAGCTAGCGGGAGGGCTGGAGACCCAGTACTTC. It codes for CASSKLAGGLETQYF.

The chain joins TRBV9 to TRBJ2-1; 12 bases agree with TRBD2. Germline lookup yields CDR1 SGDLS and CDR2 YYNGEE. The V and J ends lost 4 bases and 13 bases, in that order; junction bases with no gene match: 9. The CDR3 totals 14 residues. Here the CDR3 reads CASSIRTSGTLQFF. Written as DNA, the CDR3 is TGTGCCAGCAGCATTAGGACTAGCGGGACGCTCCAGTTCTTC.

This chain uses TRBV7-9 with TRBJ1-1; TRBD1 aligns across 10 bases. Trimming removed 6 bases from V and 2 bases from J; junction bases left unmatched: 3. The CDR3 is 14 amino acids. The germline CDR1 and CDR2 sequences are SEHNR and FQNEAQ (reference sequence). The CDR3 DNA follows: TGTGCCAGCAGGGGGACAGGGGACAACACTGAAGCTTTCTTT. Protein product: CASRGTGDNTEAFF.

The chain has TRBV9 and TRBJ2-2, with a possible D match to TRBD1 (6 bases). CDR1 SGDLS and CDR2 YYNGEE come from the germline V gene. CDR3 length: 15 amino acids. Trimming removed 4 bases at V and 0 bases at J, with 10 bases between. Here the CDR3 DNA reads TGTGCCAGCAGCCCTGACAGGTCGAACACCGGGGAGCTGTTTTTT. Amino acids: CASSPDRSNTGELFF. Complete variable domain (other parts from reference TRBV9 and TRBJ2-2): DSGVTQTPKHLITATGQRVTLRCSPRSGDLSVYWYQQSLDQGLQFLIQYYNGEERAKGNILERFSAQQFPDLHSELNLSSLELGDSALYFCASSPDRSNTGELFFGEGSRLTVL.

This clone has just one count. DNA for the CDR3: TGCAGCGTAAACAGACAGGGTCAGTTAGAGACCCAGTACTTC. Protein sequence: CSVNRQGQLETQYF. The chain links TRBV29-1 to TRBJ2-5, with 7 nucleotides matching TRBD1. J gave up 4 bases and V 6 bases, and 11 bases lay outside the gene matches. The CDR3 is 14 amino acids. Looked up from germline, CDR1 is SQVTM and CDR2 is ANQGSEA. The complete variable domain, with remaining parts taken from reference TRBV29-1 and TRBJ2-5, reads SAVISQKPSRDICQRGTSLTIQCQVDSQVTMMFWYRQQPGQSLTLIATANQGSEATYESGFVIDKFPISRPNLTFSTLTVSNMSPEDSSIYLCSVNRQGQLETQYFGPGTRLLVL.

The rearrangement links TRBV6-5 to TRBJ1-1; 8 bases match TRBD1. The germline gives CDR1 MNHEY, CDR2 SVGAGI. The V segment lost 6 bases and the J segment 0 bases; nucleotides outside the gene matches: 6. The CDR3 extends over 15 amino acids. As DNA, the CDR3 is TGTGCCAGCAGCCAGGGACAGGTGATGAACACTGAAGCTTTCTTT. Encoded protein: CASSQGQVMNTEAFF.

V usage is TRBV5-1 and J usage is TRBJ1-1; no reliable D call. The V gene lost 1 base and the J gene lost 1 base, with 11 bases spanning the gap. The CDR3 extends over 15 amino acids. Per germline, CDR1 SGHRS and CDR2 YFSETQ. CDR3 bases: TGCGCCAGCAGCTTGACCGTAACGGGGAACACTGAAGCTTTCTTT. Its protein product is CASSLTVTGNTEAFF.

The chain carries TRBV5-6 and TRBJ1-2; D gene ambiguous. The CDR3 runs to 15 residues. V lost 4 bases, J lost 3 bases, and 16 bases lay in between. Germline CDR1 is SGHDT and CDR2 is YYEEEE. CDR3 nucleotides: TGTGCCAGCAGCCGAGCCGGGAGGGCTGACTATGGCTACACCTTC. It encodes CASSRAGRADYGYTF.

V is TRBV19 and J is TRBJ2-1; D might be TRBD1 (5 bases). V was trimmed by 3 bases and J by 7 bases, leaving 10 bases between them. CDR1 LNHDA and CDR2 SQIVND come from the germline V gene (reference sequence). The CDR3 runs to 13 residues. The CDR3 nucleotides read TGTGCCAGTAGTATCGGACAACCAAATGAGCAGTTCTTC. Protein product: CASSIGQPNEQFF.

The V and J genes are TRBV6-5 and TRBJ2-3; D is undetermined. Looked up from germline, CDR1 is MNHEY and CDR2 is SVGAGI. This CDR3 contains 12 residues. Deletions cut 7 bases from V and 2 bases from J, with 7 bases between. CDR3: CASTGDTDTQYF. The DNA of the CDR3 is TGTGCCAGCACCGGAGACACAGATACGCAGTATTTT.

The table lists this clone with a few counts. The chain recombines TRBV28 with TRBJ2-1; D is uncertain. Per germline, CDR1 MDHEN and CDR2 SYDVKM. V lost 6 bases and J lost 8, with 8 bases in between. The CDR3 has 11 residues. The CDR3 DNA reads as TGTGCCAGCAGGACTTTCGATGAGCAGTTCTTC. This sequence encodes CASRTFDEQFF.

The V gene is TRBV19, the J gene TRBJ2-7; maybe TRBD1 (6 bases). Germline V gene lookup returns CDR1 LNHDA and CDR2 SQIVND (reference sequence). The CDR3 loop spans 14 amino acids. V lost 7 bases, J lost 7 bases, and 20 bases lay in between. CDR3 nucleotide sequence: TGTGCCAGTACCTCGACAGGACCCCTCTCGGAGCAGTACTTC. Its translation: CASTSTGPLSEQYF.

The V and J genes are TRBV12-3 or TRBV12-4 and TRBJ1-2; a possible D gene is TRBD1 (5 bases). CDR3 length: 11 amino acids. Between the trimmed V and J ends, which lost 2 bases and 8 bases, there was a span of 6 bases. The CDR3 nucleotides read TGTGCCAGCAGTTTAAGGGGCGGCTACACCTTC. Amino acid sequence: CASSLRGGYTF.